This TCR beta chain stems from a study of beta chain features in type 1 diabetes. Study summary: Analysis included around 100 million sorted cells drawn from all samples.

The germline V gene encodes CDR1 SGHRS and CDR2 YFSETQ. This CDR3 comprises 18 residues. Trimming took 2 bases from V and 4 from J, leaving 25 bases between them. Reverse transcription of all isolated RNA meant that expressed TCRB transcripts were sequenced. Roughly 3.4 million reads were obtained on average from naive, central memory and regulatory T cell samples. Only in-frame clones appear in the TCRdb table, and some are missing; sequencing was by immunoSEQ multiplex PCR. The data hold 200,000 to 250,000 clones, with over 8.5% observed a single time. Stem cell-like memory, regulatory, central memory and naive CD4+ cells were sorted via CD45RO/CCR7/CD25/CD127/CD95/CD27.

The chain is built from TRBV5-1 and TRBJ2-7, with a tentative D call TRBD2 (6 bases). This TCR was recovered from a woman between 18 and 29 years old in good health. The sequencing input was naive CD4+ T cells from blood. The CDR3: CASSFFGGNAGLGYEQYF. The CDR3 nucleotides are TGCGCCAGCAGCTTTTTCGGGGGAAATGCAGGACTGGGGTACGAGCAGTACTTC.